The rows below give T cell receptor beta chains drawn from one sample of a study of blood T cell repertoires in COVID-19. Profiled with immunoSEQ multiplex PCR; TCRdb holds only in-frame clones, not every one. The table shows roughly 87,000 clones, with approximately 84% occurring only once. The sequenced sample was peripheral blood. These TCRs come from a woman in her sixties or seventies with acute or convalescent COVID-19. Both conserved end residues are part of each CDR3. A D gene is named only where the DNA matches it firmly. Size values are once, few and many counts, or a class for expanded clones, and some rows have none.

v_call: TRBV2
d_call: TRBD1
j_call: TRBJ1-6
clone_size: .
cdr3_nt: TGTGCCAGTGGACCCGGACAGGGGTATTCACCCCTCCACTTT
cdr3_aa: CASGPGQGYSPLHF

v_call: TRBV24-1
d_call: .
j_call: TRBJ1-5
clone_size: .
cdr3_nt: TGTGCCACCAGTGACCCCGATCAGCCCCAGCATTTT
cdr3_aa: CATSDPDQPQHF

v_call: TRBV5-1
d_call: TRBD2
j_call: TRBJ2-5
clone_size: .
cdr3_nt: TGCGCCAGCAGCTCACGGGGGGGTCAAGAGACCCAGTACTTC
cdr3_aa: CASSSRGGQETQYF

v_call: TRBV7-9
d_call: .
j_call: TRBJ2-5
clone_size: .
cdr3_nt: TGTGCCAGCAGCTTAGCGGCGGTAGGATCTTGGGAGACCCAGTACTTC
cdr3_aa: CASSLAAVGSWETQYF

v_call: TRBV19
d_call: .
j_call: TRBJ1-3
clone_size: .
cdr3_nt: TGTGCCAGTAGTAACCGGGAGCTCTCTGGAAACACCATATATTTT
cdr3_aa: CASSNRELSGNTIYF

v_call: TRBV28
d_call: TRBD1
j_call: TRBJ1-5
clone_size: .
cdr3_nt: TGTGCCAGCAGTTCCCCCAGCCCAGGGGGCGATCAGCCCCAGCATTTT
cdr3_aa: CASSSPSPGGDQPQHF

v_call: TRBV7-2
d_call: TRBD1
j_call: TRBJ1-1
clone_size: .
cdr3_nt: TGTGCCAGCACCCCCCTAGGGACAGGAGATATAGAAGCTTTCTTT
cdr3_aa: CASTPLGTGDIEAFF

v_call: TRBV20-1
d_call: .
j_call: TRBJ2-4
clone_size: .
cdr3_nt: TGCAGCCTAGAGAGAGGGAACATTCAGTACTTC
cdr3_aa: CSLERGNIQYF

v_call: TRBV28
d_call: .
j_call: TRBJ1-6
clone_size: many
cdr3_nt: TGTGCCAGCAGTTTCGAGCCTCATTCACCCCTCCACTTT
cdr3_aa: CASSFEPHSPLHF

v_call: TRBV10-2
d_call: .
j_call: TRBJ1-2
clone_size: .
cdr3_nt: TGCGCCAGCACCCAAACCGGGACAAACGCTAACTATGGCTACACCTTC
cdr3_aa: CASTQTGTNANYGYTF

v_call: TRBV5-1
d_call: TRBD2
j_call: TRBJ2-7
clone_size: .
cdr3_nt: TGCGCCAGCAGCTTGATTTCTTCGGGAGGCAGACTCTACGAGCAGTACTTC
cdr3_aa: CASSLISSGGRLYEQYF

v_call: TRBV5-1
d_call: .
j_call: TRBJ1-1
clone_size: .
cdr3_nt: TGCGCCAGCAGCGGCCAGGTGAACACTGAAGCTTTCTTT
cdr3_aa: CASSGQVNTEAFF

v_call: TRBV5-1
d_call: .
j_call: TRBJ1-6
clone_size: .
cdr3_nt: TGCGCCAGCAGCTTGGAGGGAAGGGGGAAGAATTCACCCCTCCACTTT
cdr3_aa: CASSLEGRGKNSPLHF

v_call: TRBV4-1
d_call: .
j_call: TRBJ2-7
clone_size: .
cdr3_nt: TGCGCCAGCAGCCAGGTTACCAGGGGCGAGCAGTACTTC
cdr3_aa: CASSQVTRGEQYF

v_call: TRBV11-3
d_call: .
j_call: TRBJ2-7
clone_size: .
cdr3_nt: TGTGCCAGCAGCTTCTACCTAGCGCCTACCTACGAGCAGTACTTC
cdr3_aa: CASSFYLAPTYEQYF

v_call: TRBV10-2
d_call: TRBD1
j_call: TRBJ1-5
clone_size: .
cdr3_nt: TGCGCCAGCAGTGGGGGACAGGGGAGGCTCTCGGGCAATCAGCCCCAGCATTTT
cdr3_aa: CASSGGQGRLSGNQPQHF

v_call: TRBV18
d_call: .
j_call: TRBJ1-3
clone_size: .
cdr3_nt: TGTGCCAGCTCACCAACCGTGGACAGCCACTCAGGAGGAAACACCATATATTTT
cdr3_aa: CASSPTVDSHSGGNTIYF

v_call: TRBV6-4
d_call: TRBD2
j_call: TRBJ2-1
clone_size: few
cdr3_nt: TGTGCCAGCAGTGACTCGTCTAGCGGGGGCCATGAGCAGTTCTTC
cdr3_aa: CASSDSSSGGHEQFF

v_call: TRBV28
d_call: TRBD2
j_call: TRBJ2-7
clone_size: .
cdr3_nt: TGTGCCAGCAGCCCCGGTGGGGTAGCGGGATTGAAGTACTTC
cdr3_aa: CASSPGGVAGLKYF

v_call: TRBV3-1/TRBV3-2
d_call: .
j_call: TRBJ2-7
clone_size: .
cdr3_nt: TGTGCCAGCAGCCCCTACAGGGACTCCTACGAGCAGTACTTC
cdr3_aa: CASSPYRDSYEQYF

v_call: TRBV6-5
d_call: .
j_call: TRBJ2-5
clone_size: .
cdr3_nt: TGTGCCAGCCGGGGCCAAGAGACCCAGTACTTC
cdr3_aa: CASRGQETQYF

v_call: TRBV29-1
d_call: TRBD1
j_call: TRBJ1-2
clone_size: few
cdr3_nt: TGCAGCGAGGGGGCTCAGGGCTATGGCTACACCTTC
cdr3_aa: CSEGAQGYGYTF

v_call: TRBV19
d_call: TRBD2
j_call: TRBJ2-1
clone_size: .
cdr3_nt: TGTGCCAGCAGCGGGGGAAATCAGTACAATGAGCAGTTCTTC
cdr3_aa: CASSGGNQYNEQFF

v_call: TRBV11-3
d_call: .
j_call: TRBJ2-7
clone_size: .
cdr3_nt: TGTGCCAGCAGCCCCGACACGGGGTTTTACGAGCAGTACTTC
cdr3_aa: CASSPDTGFYEQYF

v_call: TRBV7-2
d_call: TRBD1
j_call: TRBJ1-3
clone_size: .
cdr3_nt: TGTGCCAGCAGCTTAGGGGACAGATTCTCTGGAAACACCATATATTTT
cdr3_aa: CASSLGDRFSGNTIYF

v_call: TRBV15
d_call: TRBD2
j_call: TRBJ2-5
clone_size: .
cdr3_nt: TGTGCCACCAGCAGGGCTAGCGGGGGGGCCGTTGAGACCCAGTACTTC
cdr3_aa: CATSRASGGAVETQYF

v_call: TRBV7-9
d_call: .
j_call: TRBJ1-2
clone_size: once
cdr3_nt: TGTGCCAGCACCACCTCCGCGACAGGTCTACTCGGGCGCTATGGCTACACCTTC
cdr3_aa: CASTTSATGLLGRYGYTF

v_call: TRBV6-5
d_call: .
j_call: TRBJ1-5
clone_size: many
cdr3_nt: TGTGCCAGTAAAGAAGGGGGAGCCAGCAATCAGCCCCAGCATTTT
cdr3_aa: CASKEGGASNQPQHF

v_call: TRBV9
d_call: .
j_call: TRBJ1-4
clone_size: medium-sized
cdr3_nt: TGTGCCAGCAGCGTAGGGGGCAGGCGTAATGAAAAACTGTTTTTT
cdr3_aa: CASSVGGRRNEKLFF

v_call: TRBV2
d_call: .
j_call: TRBJ1-5
clone_size: .
cdr3_nt: TGTGCCAGCAGGCCAGGGATAAATCAGCCCCAGCATTTT
cdr3_aa: CASRPGINQPQHF

v_call: TRBV9
d_call: .
j_call: TRBJ2-3
clone_size: .
cdr3_nt: TGTGCCAGCAGCGTAGGAATAGGGGGCACAGATACGCAGTATTTT
cdr3_aa: CASSVGIGGTDTQYF

v_call: TRBV7-6
d_call: .
j_call: TRBJ1-5
clone_size: .
cdr3_nt: TGTGCCAGCAGCCGAGACAGCTCCAATCAGCCCCAGCATTTT
cdr3_aa: CASSRDSSNQPQHF

v_call: TRBV19
d_call: .
j_call: TRBJ1-2
clone_size: once
cdr3_nt: TGTGCCAGCAACTTACCAGGTGTCTATGGCTACACCTTC
cdr3_aa: CASNLPGVYGYTF

v_call: TRBV6-1
d_call: .
j_call: TRBJ1-2
clone_size: few
cdr3_nt: TGTGCCAGCAGTGAATCCGGGGGACCTAACTATGGCTACACCTTC
cdr3_aa: CASSESGGPNYGYTF

v_call: TRBV7-2
d_call: .
j_call: TRBJ2-7
clone_size: .
cdr3_nt: TGTGCCAGCAGCTTAGTGGCAGTCGACGAGCAGTACTTC
cdr3_aa: CASSLVAVDEQYF

v_call: TRBV7-2
d_call: TRBD1
j_call: TRBJ1-4
clone_size: .
cdr3_nt: TGTGCCAGCAGCAAAGGGGGCTCGAGGGAAAAACTGTTTTTT
cdr3_aa: CASSKGGSREKLFF

v_call: TRBV30
d_call: TRBD2
j_call: TRBJ2-5
clone_size: .
cdr3_nt: TGTGCCTGGAGTTGGGTAGCGGGGCTACAAGAGACCCAGTACTTC
cdr3_aa: CAWSWVAGLQETQYF

v_call: TRBV6-6
d_call: .
j_call: TRBJ2-2
clone_size: .
cdr3_nt: TGTGCCAGCAGCCCCAGGGGCGGGGGGGAGCTGTTTTTT
cdr3_aa: CASSPRGGGELFF

v_call: TRBV6-5
d_call: .
j_call: TRBJ1-6
clone_size: .
cdr3_nt: TGTGCCAGCAAAGGACAGTATAATTCACCCCTCCACTTT
cdr3_aa: CASKGQYNSPLHF